The present TCR beta chain was sequenced within a study of blood T cell repertoires in COVID-19. In the study overall: Sample material is recorded as cDNA or gDNA derived from T cells, B-cell-depleted T cells, or PBMCs.

In the original analysis: From reference gene primer amplification, estimates of nucleated cell counts were derived. Profiling relied on immunoSEQ multiplex PCR, and the TCRdb table lists in-frame clones only, not all of them. From that table come the V and J calls and clone size; the DNA was used to work out D and trimming. This table has about 210,000 clones, around 80% appearing once. Germline V lookup: CDR1 SGHAT, CDR2 FQDESV (reference sequence). The CDR3 consists of 15 residues. The junction had 9 bases not matched to a gene; V was cut back by 6 bases and J by 4 bases. Material: peripheral blood. V is TRBV11-1 and J is TRBJ2-5, with TRBD2 matching over 9 bases. The receptor was derived from a woman aged 70-85 years with acute or convalescent COVID-19. For the CDR3, the DNA is TGTGCCAGCAGTGACCCGGGACTAGCACTAGAGACCCAGTACTTC. It specifies CASSDPGLALETQYF.